The sequence of this T cell receptor beta chain was determined in a study of memory CD4+ T cells and cytomegalovirus serostatus. Libraries were prepared by immunoSEQ multiplex PCR; TCRdb keeps only in-frame clonotypes and omits some of them. The data contain about 46,000 clones, approximately 78% of them seen just once; the ten biggest clones take up approximately 0.98%. Single viable CD3+CD4+CD8-CD45RO+ cells were sorted as the memory CD4+ T cells. CDR1 and CDR2 (germline): SGHTA, FQGTGA. Trimming left V 4 bases short and J 1 base short, with 10 bases between. The CDR3 loop spans 14 amino acids. V usage is TRBV7-3 and J usage is TRBJ1-1, with TRBD1 as a possible D gene (5 bases). The clonotype was recovered from an adult in good health and CMV-seronegative. Sequencing used memory CD4+ T cells from blood. The DNA for the CDR3 is TGTGCCAGCAGCTCGGGCAGGGCGAACACTGAAGCTTTCTTT. Residues: CASSSGRANTEAFF. Full variable domain (missing parts from reference TRBV7-3 and TRBJ1-1): GAGVSQTPSNKVTEKGKYVELRCDPISGHTALYWYRQSLGQGPEFLIYFQGTGAADDSGLPNDRFFAVRPEGSVSTLKIQRTERGDSAVYLCASSSGRANTEAFFGQGTRLTVV.